The 24 T cell receptor beta chains below come from one sample, sequenced in a study of T cells in Graves' hyperthyroidism and ophthalmopathy. The CDR3 regions of TCR beta were amplified from RNA transcripts. When the TCR CDR3 underwent first-round RT-PCR, the HTBI primer set was used. Each CDR3 protein gets one entry after TCRdb re-called the multiplex PCR reads with MiXCR. This table holds 300,000 to 450,000 distinct CDR3 sequences, under 20% found once. Sequences were obtained from blood. Receptors originate from a man aged 18 to 30 with Graves' ophthalmopathy.

Ten or more counts support this clonotype. CDR3 loop: CASSPTGEDYGYTF. The CDR3 region has the DNA TGTGCCAGCAGCCCCACAGGGGAGGACTATGGCTACACCTTC. The V and J genes are TRBV12-3 or TRBV12-4 and TRBJ1-2, with TRBD1 matching over 7 bases. The J segment lost 3 bases and the V segment lost 6 bases, leaving 7 bases of the junction unmatched. The CDR3 is 14 residues long.

This clonotype was counted ten times or more. The CDR3 nucleotides are TGTGCCAGCAGCCAAGACAGTGTACCTAGCACAGATACGCAGTATTTT. Translating gives CASSQDSVPSTDTQYF. The chain combines TRBV11-1 with TRBJ2-3; the D gene is possibly TRBD1 (5 bases). This CDR3 region has 16 residues. Trimming took off 5 bases at V and 0 bases at J, with 15 bases between the two ends. Germline values: CDR1 SGHAT, CDR2 FQDESV (reference sequence).

This clonotype was observed many times. The rearrangement joins TRBV7-9 to TRBJ2-1; D tentatively fits TRBD1 or TRBD2 (6 bases each). V lost 0 bases, J lost 7 bases, and 13 bases lay in between. The CDR3 runs to 15 residues. Germline V gene data show CDR1 as SEHNR and CDR2 as FQNEAQ (reference sequence). The CDR3 region is CASSLAGGRRNEQFF. The CDR3, as DNA: TGTGCCAGCAGCTTAGCGGGGGGCCGTCGAAATGAGCAGTTCTTC.

This clonotype came up many times. This chain uses TRBV11-3 with TRBJ1-1; TRBD1 matches 11 bases. Germline-derived CDR1 and CDR2 are SGHNT and YENEEA. V dropped 5 bases and J dropped 3; count of bases not matched to a gene: 5. The CDR3 runs to 15 residues. CDR3 DNA sequence: TGTGCCAGCAGCCCCGGACAGGGGGCGTACACTGAAGCTTTCTTT. The encoded protein is CASSPGQGAYTEAFF.

The table lists this clonotype with many counts. CDR3 amino acids: CASSYSRTGTYEQYF. The CDR3 DNA reads TGTGCCAGCAGTTACTCGCGGACCGGAACCTACGAGCAGTACTTC. This chain links TRBV6-5 with TRBJ2-7; no clear D. This CDR3 region has 15 residues. Deletions cut 0 bases from V and 2 bases from J, with 11 bases between. The germline CDR1 and CDR2 sequences are MNHEY and SVGAGI.

The rearrangement links TRBV5-1 to TRBJ1-4; D call uncertain. Germline V gene data show CDR1 as SGHRS and CDR2 as YFSETQ. The CDR3 runs 14 residues. V shed 3 bases and J shed 7 bases, with 13 bases lying between them. The CDR3 nucleotides read TGCGCCAGCAGCTCCAGGCCGCTTGGTGAAAAACTGTTTTTT. Amino acid sequence: CASSSRPLGEKLFF.

The rearrangement uses TRBV28 and TRBJ2-7, with D perhaps TRBD1 (5 bases). The CDR3 loop spans 13 amino acids. Trimming took off 6 bases at V and 6 bases at J, with 15 bases between the two ends. Germline assignment: CDR1 MDHEN and CDR2 SYDVKM. CDR3 loop: CASRPGQGGEQYF. Here the CDR3 DNA reads TGTGCCAGCAGACCCGGGCAGGGCGGCGAGCAGTACTTC.

This clonotype has a single count. This chain joins TRBV6-1 and TRBJ1-6, with TRBD1 identical over 7 bases. The germline V gene encodes CDR1 MNHNS and CDR2 SASEGT. The CDR3 is 15 residues long. The ends lost 6 bases at V and 9 bases at J; junction bases unmatched: 11. CDR3 protein: CASRSTGPKASPLHF. The DNA of the CDR3 is TGTGCCAGCAGGTCGACAGGGCCAAAGGCTTCACCCCTCCACTTT.

Of note for this clonotype: This may come from a read error, since a much larger clone is one base off. The conserved phenylalanine or tryptophan normally closing the CDR3 is absent here, so this likely arose from a read error. The J gene is TRBJ1-6, the V gene TRBV7-2; D ambiguous. The CDR3 length is 14 residues. Germline loops: CDR1 SGHTA, CDR2 FQGNSA. With 3 bases removed from V and 10 bases from J, the gap between germline ends came to 13 bases. The CDR3 region has the DNA TGTGCCAGCAGCTTTGGGAGGGTGAACTCACCCCTCCACCTT. The encoded protein is CASSFGRVNSPLHL.

In this sample, this clonotype turned up many times. The chain joins TRBV18 to TRBJ2-5; D ambiguous. This CDR3 contains 13 residues. CDR1 is KGHSH and CDR2 is LQKENI in the germline V gene. V lost 0 bases and J lost 2, with 4 bases in between. The DNA of the CDR3 is TGTGCCAGCTCACCACCCACGCAAGAGACCCAGTACTTC. Amino acids: CASSPPTQETQYF. The full variable domain, its missing parts supplied by reference TRBV18 and TRBJ2-5, is NAGVMQNPRHLVRRRGQEARLRCSPMKGHSHVYWYRQLPEEGLKFMVYLQKENIIDESGMPKERFSAEFPKEGPSILRIQQVVRGDSAAYFCASSPPTQETQYFGPGTRLLVL.

This clonotype was seen repeatedly, ten times or more. This chain connects TRBV3-1 to TRBJ1-2; TRBD1 matches at 8 bases. This CDR3 spans 14 amino acids. Per germline, CDR1 LGHDT and CDR2 YNNKEL (reference sequence). Losses at the gene ends were 1 base for V and 6 bases for J; bases not matched to a gene: 4. CDR3 loop: CASSQVDRGHGYTF. The CDR3 DNA is TGTGCCAGCAGCCAAGTAGACAGGGGACATGGCTACACCTTC.

The rearrangement uses TRBV15 and TRBJ2-5; 7 positions match TRBD1. Unmatched junction bases numbered 12, after V lost 4 bases and J lost 13 bases. This CDR3 spans 13 amino acids. Germline values: CDR1 LNHNV, CDR2 YYDKDF (reference sequence). The CDR3 DNA is TGTGCCACCAGCACCGGGACAGTTTCTTCTCTGTACTTC. It codes for CATSTGTVSSLYF.

This clonotype was observed a handful of times. The chain links TRBV5-1 to TRBJ2-2, with 9 bases identical to TRBD1. J lost 6 bases, V lost 4 bases, and 10 bases had no gene match. The CDR3 is made up of 16 amino acids. CDR1 is SGHRS, CDR2 YFSETQ, per germline. Here the CDR3 reads CASSPEPGQGSGELFF. DNA of the CDR3: TGCGCCAGCAGCCCAGAACCGGGACAGGGTTCCGGGGAGCTGTTTTTT.

This clonotype was seen just once. The junction does not match germline at one end; this may be a read error. The chain uses TRBV5-1 and TRBJ1-3; tentatively, D is TRBD1 (5 bases). Per the germline V gene, CDR1 is SGHRS and CDR2 is YFSETQ. This CDR3 contains 12 residues. The CDR3 region is CVSRTPGNTIYF. CDR3 sequence (DNA): TGCGTCAGCAGGACACCTGGAAACACCATATATTTT. The whole variable domain, filled in from reference TRBV5-1 and TRBJ1-3, reads KAGVTQTPRYLIKTRGQQVTLSCSPISGHRSVSWYQQTPGQGLQFLFEYFSETQRNKGNFPGRFSGRQFSNSRSEMNVSTLELGDSALYLCVSRTPGNTIYFGEGSWLTVV.

The V call is TRBV12-3 or TRBV12-4, the J call TRBJ2-3; D assignment may be TRBD1 or TRBD2 (7 bases each). V lost 0 bases to trimming and J lost 3 bases, with 10 bases between them. The CDR3 is made up of 15 amino acids. The CDR3 nucleotides are TGTGCCAGCAGTTTAGCCAGGGGGGGGACAGATACGCAGTATTTT. Its protein is CASSLARGGTDTQYF.

The sample holds many counts of this clonotype. The genes are TRBV3-1 and TRBJ2-5, with 10 positions matching TRBD1. Losses at the gene ends were 2 bases for V and 4 bases for J; bases not matched to a gene: 4. This CDR3 has 15 residues. The V gene's germline CDR1 is LGHDT and CDR2 YNNKEL (reference sequence). As DNA, the CDR3 is TGTGCCAGCAGCCAAACGACAGGGGGCTCAGAGACCCAGTACTTC. Translation: CASSQTTGGSETQYF.

This clonotype occurred many times. The rearrangement links TRBV20-1 to TRBJ1-2; D perhaps matches TRBD1 (6 bases). Germline CDR1 DFQATT, CDR2 SNEGSKA (reference sequence). Trimming pared 0 bases from V and 4 bases from J, leaving 24 bases between. The CDR3 consists of 18 residues. DNA of the CDR3: TGCAGTGCTAGAGATTTTAGCAGGGGATGGGGGTTTGCCTATGGCTACACCTTC. Translation: CSARDFSRGWGFAYGYTF.

This clonotype was seen a single time. The rearrangement uses TRBV19 and TRBJ2-1, with TRBD2 identical over 11 bases. Trimming took 6 bases from V and 7 from J; bases not matched to a gene: 8. CDR1 and CDR2 from the germline V gene are LNHDA and SQIVND (reference sequence). The CDR3 runs to 15 residues. CDR3 in amino acids: CASSRVTSGGNEQFF. The CDR3 nucleotides read TGTGCCAGTAGCCGCGTAACTAGCGGGGGTAATGAGCAGTTCTTC.

In this sample, this clonotype turned up many times. V gene TRBV12-3 or TRBV12-4 combines with J gene TRBJ2-6; 8 nucleotides line up with TRBD1. There are 14 residues in the CDR3. V shed 6 bases and J 6 bases; nucleotides not matched to a gene: 4. CDR3 loop: CASSLTGAANVLTF. Written as DNA, the CDR3 is TGTGCCAGCAGCCTGACAGGGGCGGCCAACGTCCTGACTTTC.

This clonotype has ten or more counts. The V call is TRBV12-3 or TRBV12-4, the J call TRBJ1-1; 7 nucleotides match TRBD1. Trimming cost V 8 bases and J 1 base; bases outside gene matches: 10. This CDR3 is 15 amino acids long. The CDR3 nucleotides read TGTGCCAGCTATCCTTCCGCAGGGGGGAACACTGAAGCTTTCTTT. Its translation: CASYPSAGGNTEAFF.

This clonotype is medium-sized. The chain couples TRBV2 to TRBJ2-2, with 9 positions matching TRBD1. Germline V lookup: CDR1 SNHLY, CDR2 FYNNEI. V shed 1 base and J 8 bases; nucleotides not matched to a gene: 11. This CDR3 is 17 amino acids long. The CDR3 DNA sequence: TGTGCCAGCAGTGAAGGATGGACGGACAGGGGAGCGGGGGAGCTGTTTTTT. This gives the protein CASSEGWTDRGAGELFF. Together with reference TRBV2 and TRBJ2-2, the CDR3 gives the full variable domain: EPEVTQTPSHQVTQMGQEVILRCVPISNHLYFYWYRQILGQKVEFLVSFYNNEISEKSEIFDDQFSVERPDGSNFTLKIRSTKLEDSAMYFCASSEGWTDRGAGELFFGEGSRLTVL.

This clonotype appeared many times. J is TRBJ1-2 and V is TRBV5-1, with TRBD1 as a possible D gene (5 bases). V was shortened by 5 bases and J by 8 bases, with 16 bases between the two germline ends. This CDR3 has 13 residues. Germline V gene lookup returns CDR1 SGHRS and CDR2 YFSETQ. CDR3 coding DNA: TGCGCCAGCAGTACGGCAGGCCAGGGAGGCTACACCTTC. Encoded protein: CASSTAGQGGYTF.

This clonotype occurred many times. The chain recombines TRBV6-1 with TRBJ2-1; 7 positions match TRBD1. This CDR3 has 16 amino acids. V gave up 5 bases and J gave up 0 bases; unmatched junction bases: 7. The germline CDR1 and CDR2 sequences are MNHNS and SASEGT. The CDR3 sequence is CASSSSWDSSYNEQFF. DNA of the CDR3: TGTGCCAGCAGTAGTTCCTGGGACAGCTCCTACAATGAGCAGTTCTTC.

This clonotype was seen many times. This chain links TRBV3-1 with TRBJ1-2; tentatively, D is TRBD1 (5 bases). Germline loops: CDR1 LGHDT, CDR2 YNNKEL (reference sequence). CDR3 length: 13 amino acids. V gave up 1 base and J gave up 4 bases, with 7 bases separating them. CDR3 sequence (DNA): TGTGCCAGCAGCCAAGGGGGGGGCTATGGCTACACCTTC. Its translation is CASSQGGGYGYTF. The entire variable domain, with the rest obtained from reference TRBV3-1 and TRBJ1-2, is as follows: DTAVSQTPKYLVTQMGNDKSIKCEQNLGHDTMYWYKQDSKKFLKIMFSYNNKELIINETVPNRFSPKSPDKAHLNLHINSLELGDSAVYFCASSQGGGYGYTFGSGTRLTVV.